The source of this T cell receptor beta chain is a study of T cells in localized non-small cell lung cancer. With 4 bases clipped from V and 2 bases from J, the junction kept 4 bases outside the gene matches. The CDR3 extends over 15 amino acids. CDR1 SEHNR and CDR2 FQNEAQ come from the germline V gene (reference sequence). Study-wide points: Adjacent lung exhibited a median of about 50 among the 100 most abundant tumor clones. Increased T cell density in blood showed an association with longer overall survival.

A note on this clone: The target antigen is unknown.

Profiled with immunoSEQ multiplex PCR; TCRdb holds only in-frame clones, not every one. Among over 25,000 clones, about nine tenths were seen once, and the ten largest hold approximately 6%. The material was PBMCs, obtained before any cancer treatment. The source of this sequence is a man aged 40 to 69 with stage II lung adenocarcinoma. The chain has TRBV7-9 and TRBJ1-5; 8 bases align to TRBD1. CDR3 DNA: TGTGCCAGCAGCTCTCTGGGACAGGGCAATCAGCCCCAGCATTTT. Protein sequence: CASSSLGQGNQPQHF.